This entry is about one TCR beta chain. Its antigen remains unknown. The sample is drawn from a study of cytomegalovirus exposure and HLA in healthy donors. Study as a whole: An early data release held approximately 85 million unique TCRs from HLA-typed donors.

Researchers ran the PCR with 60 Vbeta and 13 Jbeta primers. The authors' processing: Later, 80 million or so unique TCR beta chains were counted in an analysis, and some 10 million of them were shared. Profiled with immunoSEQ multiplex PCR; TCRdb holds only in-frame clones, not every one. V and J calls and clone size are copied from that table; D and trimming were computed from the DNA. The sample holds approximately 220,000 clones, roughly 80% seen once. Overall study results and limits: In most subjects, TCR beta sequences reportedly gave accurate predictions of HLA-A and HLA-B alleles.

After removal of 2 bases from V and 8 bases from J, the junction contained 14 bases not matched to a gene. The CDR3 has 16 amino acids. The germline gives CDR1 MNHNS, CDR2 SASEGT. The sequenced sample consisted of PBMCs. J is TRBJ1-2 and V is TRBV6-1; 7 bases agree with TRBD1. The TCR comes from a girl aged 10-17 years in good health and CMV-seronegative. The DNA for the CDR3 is TGTGCCAGCAGTGAAATTAGTAATAGAGGGGGCTGGGGCTACACCTTC. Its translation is CASSEISNRGGWGYTF.